The source of this T cell receptor (beta chain) is a study of OX40 agonist ivuxolimab in advanced cancers. Study-wide context: Given to patients was ivuxolimab, an agonistic anti-OX40 (CD134) antibody. Study conclusions and caveats: Averaging showed that CD8+ T cells had more expanded clones than CD4+ did.

CDR3 size: 19 residues. V shed 3 bases, J shed 2 bases, and the junction held 10 bases outside the gene matches. Germline V gene sequence: CDR1 SGDLS, CDR2 YYNGEE. Autoimmune disease history or systemic immunosuppression led to patient exclusion. TCRdb's table, derived via immunoSEQ multiplex PCR, lists solely in-frame clones and lacks some. The sample shows 48,000 or so clones, 83% of them seen only once. Comment on this clone: Its antigen is not identified.

The chain joins TRBV9 to TRBJ2-3, with 15 nucleotides matching TRBD2. The source was CD4+ or CD8+ T cells sorted from blood, collected in a trial of the OX40 agonist ivuxolimab. This TCR was recovered from an adult with an advanced solid tumor such as melanoma, head and neck, liver or kidney cancer. CDR3 residues: CASSETGTSGGTHTDTQYF. The DNA for the CDR3 is TGTGCCAGCAGCGAGACTGGGACTAGCGGGGGGACTCACACAGATACGCAGTATTTT.